The text below deals with one T cell receptor (beta chain). Its specificity is unknown. TCRdb's table, derived via immunoSEQ multiplex PCR, lists solely in-frame clones and lacks some. The sample includes tens of thousands of clones, approximately 90% of them seen just once. This sample was included in a study of cytomegalovirus exposure and HLA in healthy donors. Study observations and caveats: Rare sequences made up most TCRs, while some public TCRs were found in many donors. The study put around 180 TCR beta chains on its list as cytomegalovirus-associated. A later analysis found first-cohort TCR clusters tended to co-occur in the 95 to 150 validation repertoires.

The length of the CDR3 is 16 residues. Trimming at V came to 2 bases and at J to 4 bases, leaving 10 bases not matched to a gene. Per germline, CDR1 MDHEN and CDR2 SYDVKM. From the approximately 120-subject validation cohort, which was separate from the roughly 700-subject first cohort, the donors were drawn. The TCR was taken from a woman aged 18-29 years in good health and CMV-seropositive. V gene TRBV28 combines with J gene TRBJ2-7, with 8 bases identical to TRBD1. Sequencing was performed on PBMCs. CDR3 sequence reads: CASSLGPITGGYEQYF. The DNA of the CDR3 is TGTGCCAGCAGTTTAGGGCCCATCACAGGGGGATACGAGCAGTACTTC.